The clone carrying this T cell receptor beta chain was observed a few times. Its specificity is unknown. This sample was taken from a study of cytomegalovirus exposure and HLA in healthy donors. For the study at large: As released early, the data held roughly 85 million unique TCRs from HLA-typed donors.

This CDR3 region has 14 residues. The germline V gene has CDR1 MNHEY and CDR2 SVGAGI. The V end lost 2 bases, the J end lost 4 bases, and 11 bases lay between the germline ends. The PCR was carried out with 60 Vbeta primers and 13 Jbeta primers. Repertoires were generated with immunoSEQ multiplex PCR, while TCRdb's copy carries only in-frame clones and drops some. The table lists some 200,000 clones, 65% to 90% of them singletons. Overall study findings and caveats: Later analysis demonstrated an association between a missense DCLRE1C variant and TCR beta V- and J-gene trimming.

This chain connects TRBV6-5 to TRBJ1-1; TRBD1 is a possible D gene (6 bases). The TCR sequence derives from a man aged 35-49 years in good health and CMV-seropositive. The sequenced sample was PBMCs. CDR3 in amino acids: CASSYLGASTEAFF. In DNA, the CDR3 is TGTGCCAGCAGTTACCTGGGGGCGAGCACTGAAGCTTTCTTT.